Listed below are T cell receptor beta chains from one sample, sequenced in a study of blood T cell repertoires in COVID-19. This table comes from immunoSEQ multiplex PCR, and its TCRdb copy is limited to in-frame clones, with some not included. The sample gives roughly 180,000 clones, 81% of which show up once; about 10% is in the top ten. Material for sequencing was peripheral blood. The source is a middle-aged woman with COVID-19, enrolled during active disease. CDR3s include the opening cysteine and the closing phenylalanine or tryptophan. Each record gives: J gene, D gene, clone size, V gene, CDR3 protein, CDR3 DNA. The D gene is left open where the match is weak. Some rows mark clone size as missing; the rest say once, few, many or name a class of expanded clone.

TRBJ1-5,TRBD1,.,TRBV6-5,CASTRQGGQPQHF,TGTGCCAGCACAAGACAGGGCGGACAGCCCCAGCATTTT
TRBJ1-2,TRBD1,.,TRBV11-1,CASSADRAPNYGYTF,TGTGCCAGCAGCGCAGACAGGGCGCCTAACTATGGCTACACCTTC
TRBJ1-5,.,.,TRBV15,CATSRGGGRDNQPQHF,TGTGCCACCAGCAGAGGAGGGGGTAGGGACAATCAGCCCCAGCATTTT
TRBJ2-1,TRBD1,once,TRBV6-5,CASSYSRTGNNEQFF,TGTGCCAGCAGTTACTCGAGGACAGGGAACAATGAGCAGTTCTTC
TRBJ2-1,.,.,TRBV2,CASSDGRGTYNEQFF,TGTGCCAGCAGTGATGGGCGGGGCACCTACAATGAGCAGTTCTTC
TRBJ1-2,.,.,TRBV6-6,CASSRDEAGYTF,TGTGCCAGCAGCCGGGATGAAGCCGGCTACACCTTC
TRBJ1-4,TRBD1,once,TRBV19,CASSMTGVVEKLFF,TGTGCCAGTAGTATGACAGGGGTAGTTGAAAAACTGTTTTTT
TRBJ2-3,.,.,TRBV27,CASSYSPNGSQYF,TGTGCCAGCAGCTATAGTCCCAACGGGTCGCAGTATTTT
TRBJ1-5,TRBD1,.,TRBV28,CASSPGTVFNQPQHF,TGTGCCAGCAGTCCCGGGACAGTTTTCAATCAGCCCCAGCATTTT
TRBJ1-2,TRBD1,.,TRBV19,CASSIGPRTGNGYTF,TGTGCCAGTAGTATTGGGCCACGGACAGGGAACGGCTACACCTTC
TRBJ2-2,TRBD1,.,TRBV6-5,CASSYRQGPLLFF,TGTGCCAGCAGTTATCGACAGGGGCCCTTGCTGTTTTTT
TRBJ2-1,TRBD2,.,TRBV25-1,CASSVAGDCNEQFF,TGTGCCAGCAGTGTGGCGGGGGATTGCAATGAGCAGTTCTTC
TRBJ1-2,TRBD1,few,TRBV6-5,CASSYSGTANYGYTF,TGTGCCAGCAGTTACTCTGGGACAGCTAACTATGGCTACACCTTC
TRBJ2-5,.,.,TRBV29-1,CSVGLSQETQYF,TGCAGCGTGGGACTTAGCCAAGAGACCCAGTACTTC
TRBJ2-1,TRBD2,few,TRBV6-5,CASSYSSSGRTNEQFF,TGTGCCAGCAGTTACTCATCTAGCGGGAGGACCAATGAGCAGTTCTTC
TRBJ2-3,TRBD1,.,TRBV24-1,CATSGPGQGFTDTQYF,TGTGCCACCAGTGGGCCGGGACAGGGGTTCACAGATACGCAGTATTTT
TRBJ2-1,TRBD2,.,TRBV10-2,CASGLAGAHNEQFF,TGCGCCAGCGGCCTAGCGGGGGCCCACAATGAGCAGTTCTTC
TRBJ1-4,TRBD1,.,TRBV28,CASPPSQGTIVATNEKLFF,TGTGCCAGCCCCCCCTCACAGGGGACAATAGTTGCAACTAATGAAAAACTGTTTTTT
TRBJ1-1,TRBD1,.,TRBV12-5,CASGLTTGTGFTEAFF,TGTGCTAGTGGTTTGACCACCGGGACAGGGTTTACTGAAGCTTTCTTT
TRBJ1-5,.,.,TRBV3-1/TRBV3-2,CASSPTLYQPQHF,TGTGCCAGCAGCCCCACGCTATATCAGCCCCAGCATTTT
TRBJ2-5,TRBD1,.,TRBV28,CASSTSGGRETQYF,TGTGCCAGCAGTACCTCAGGGGGCCGAGAGACCCAGTACTTC
TRBJ1-1,TRBD1,.,TRBV5-4,CASSLPGTGGKGTEAFF,TGTGCCAGCAGCCTGCCTGGGACAGGGGGAAAGGGCACTGAAGCTTTCTTT
TRBJ2-3,.,.,TRBV11-2,CASSLLQTYTDTQYF,TGTGCCAGCAGCTTACTGCAGACTTACACAGATACGCAGTATTTT
TRBJ2-1,TRBD2,.,TRBV6-5,CASSRAGGPYNEQFF,TGTGCCAGCAGTCGAGCGGGAGGGCCCTACAATGAGCAGTTCTTC
TRBJ2-5,.,.,TRBV28,CASGSETQYF,TGTGCCAGCGGGAGTGAGACCCAGTACTTC
TRBJ2-1,.,.,TRBV3-1/TRBV3-2,CASRSLGDNEQFF,TGTGCCAGCAGATCACTCGGGGACAATGAGCAGTTCTTC
TRBJ1-1,.,.,TRBV28,CASSLPHDSRAFF,TGTGCCAGCAGTTTACCACATGACTCCCGCGCTTTCTTT
TRBJ1-5,TRBD1,.,TRBV6-6,CASHRGGGQPQHF,TGTGCCAGCCACAGGGGAGGCGGTCAGCCCCAGCATTTT
TRBJ1-5,.,few,TRBV4-1,CASSQDLGRLGSNQPQHF,TGCGCCAGCAGCCAAGATCTAGGAAGACTTGGTAGCAATCAGCCCCAGCATTTT
TRBJ2-3,.,.,TRBV30,CAWSLGGTDTQYF,TGTGCCTGGAGTCTGGGAGGCACAGATACGCAGTATTTT